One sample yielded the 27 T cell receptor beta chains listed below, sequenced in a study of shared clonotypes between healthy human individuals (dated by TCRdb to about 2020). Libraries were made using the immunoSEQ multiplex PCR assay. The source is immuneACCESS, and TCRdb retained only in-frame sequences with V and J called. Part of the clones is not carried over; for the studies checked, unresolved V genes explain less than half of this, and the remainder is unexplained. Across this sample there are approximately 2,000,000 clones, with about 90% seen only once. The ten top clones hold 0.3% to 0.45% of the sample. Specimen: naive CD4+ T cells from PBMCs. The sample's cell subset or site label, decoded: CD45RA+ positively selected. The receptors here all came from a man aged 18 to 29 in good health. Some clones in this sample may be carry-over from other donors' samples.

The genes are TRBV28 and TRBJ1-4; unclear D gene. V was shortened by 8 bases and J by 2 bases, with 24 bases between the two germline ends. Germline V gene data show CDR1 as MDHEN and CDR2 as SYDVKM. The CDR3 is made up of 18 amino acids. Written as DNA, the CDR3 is TGTGCCAGCGGATACAGTGGCGCCGGAGGGAGGACTAATGAAAAACTGTTTTTT. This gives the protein CASGYSGAGGRTNEKLFF.

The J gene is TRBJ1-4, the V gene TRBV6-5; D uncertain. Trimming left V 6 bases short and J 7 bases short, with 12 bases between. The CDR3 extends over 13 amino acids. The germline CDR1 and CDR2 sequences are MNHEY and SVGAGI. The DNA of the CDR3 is TGTGCCAGCAGAGGTCAGTCAACTGAAAAACTGTTTTTT. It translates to CASRGQSTEKLFF.

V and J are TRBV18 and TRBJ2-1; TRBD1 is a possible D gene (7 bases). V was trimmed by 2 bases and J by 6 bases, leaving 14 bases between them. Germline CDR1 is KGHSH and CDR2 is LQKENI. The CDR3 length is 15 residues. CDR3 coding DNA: TGTGCCAGCTCACCAGGAGGGGGCCTCCGCAATGAGCAGTTCTTC. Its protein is CASSPGGGLRNEQFF. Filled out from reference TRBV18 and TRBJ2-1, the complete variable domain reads NAGVMQNPRHLVRRRGQEARLRCSPMKGHSHVYWYRQLPEEGLKFMVYLQKENIIDESGMPKERFSAEFPKEGPSILRIQQVVRGDSAAYFCASSPGGGLRNEQFFGPGTRLTVL.

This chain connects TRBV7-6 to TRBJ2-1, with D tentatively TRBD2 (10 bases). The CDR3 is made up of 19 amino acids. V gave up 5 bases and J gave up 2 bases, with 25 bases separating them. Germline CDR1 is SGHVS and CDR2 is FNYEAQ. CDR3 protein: CASSRDRVSAGGPYNEQFF. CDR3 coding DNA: TGTGCCAGCAGCCGGGACAGGGTTTCAGCGGGAGGGCCCTACAATGAGCAGTTCTTC.

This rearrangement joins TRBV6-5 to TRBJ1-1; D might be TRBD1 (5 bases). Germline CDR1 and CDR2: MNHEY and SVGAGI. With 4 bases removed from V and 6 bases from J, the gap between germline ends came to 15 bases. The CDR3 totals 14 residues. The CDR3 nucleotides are TGTGCCAGCAGTTTCTCAGGGAATTCCGCTGAAGCTTTCTTT. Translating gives CASSFSGNSAEAFF.

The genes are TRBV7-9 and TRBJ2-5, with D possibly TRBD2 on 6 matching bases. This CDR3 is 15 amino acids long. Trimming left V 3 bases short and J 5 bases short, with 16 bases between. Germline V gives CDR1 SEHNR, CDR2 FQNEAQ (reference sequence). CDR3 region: CASSFWGENEETQYF. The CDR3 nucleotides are TGTGCCAGCAGCTTTTGGGGGGAGAATGAGGAGACCCAGTACTTC.

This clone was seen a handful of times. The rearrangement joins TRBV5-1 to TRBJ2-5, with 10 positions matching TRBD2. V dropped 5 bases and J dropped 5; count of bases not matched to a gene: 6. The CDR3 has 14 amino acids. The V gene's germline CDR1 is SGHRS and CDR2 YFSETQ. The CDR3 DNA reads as TGCGCCAGCAGTCTAGCGGGAGAAGGTGAGACCCAGTACTTC. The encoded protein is CASSLAGEGETQYF.

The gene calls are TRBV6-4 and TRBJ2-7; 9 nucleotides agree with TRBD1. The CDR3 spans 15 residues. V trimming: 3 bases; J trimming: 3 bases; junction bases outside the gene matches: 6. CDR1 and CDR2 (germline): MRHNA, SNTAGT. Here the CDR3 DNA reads TGTGCCAGCAGTGAAAGACAGGGGGGGGACTACGAGCAGTACTTC. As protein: CASSERQGGDYEQYF.

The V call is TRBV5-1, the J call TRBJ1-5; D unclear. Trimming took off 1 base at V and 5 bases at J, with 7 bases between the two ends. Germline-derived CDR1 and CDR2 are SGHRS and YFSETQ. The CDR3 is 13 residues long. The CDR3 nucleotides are TGCGCCAGCAGCTTGTATGAGGATCAGCCCCAGCATTTT. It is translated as CASSLYEDQPQHF. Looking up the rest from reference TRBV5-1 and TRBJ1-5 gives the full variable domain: KAGVTQTPRYLIKTRGQQVTLSCSPISGHRSVSWYQQTPGQGLQFLFEYFSETQRNKGNFPGRFSGRQFSNSRSEMNVSTLELGDSALYLCASSLYEDQPQHFGDGTRLSIL.

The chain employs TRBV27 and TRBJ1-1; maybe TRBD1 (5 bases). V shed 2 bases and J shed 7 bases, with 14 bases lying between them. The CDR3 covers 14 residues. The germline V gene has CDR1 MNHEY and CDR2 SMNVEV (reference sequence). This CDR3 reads CASSLRGLGGEAFF. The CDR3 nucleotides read TGTGCCAGCAGTTTACGGGGGTTGGGTGGTGAAGCTTTCTTT.

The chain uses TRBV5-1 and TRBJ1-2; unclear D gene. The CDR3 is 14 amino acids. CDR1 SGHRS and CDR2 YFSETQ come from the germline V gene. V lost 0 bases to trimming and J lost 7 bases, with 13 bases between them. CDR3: CASSLGLAFGGYTF. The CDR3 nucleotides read TGCGCCAGCAGCTTGGGGCTGGCGTTCGGTGGCTACACCTTC.

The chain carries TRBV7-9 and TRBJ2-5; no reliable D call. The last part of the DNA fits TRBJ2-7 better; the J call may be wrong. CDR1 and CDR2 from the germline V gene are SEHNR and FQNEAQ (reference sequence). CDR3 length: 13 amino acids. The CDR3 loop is CASSLGVRNEQYF. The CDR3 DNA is TGTGCCAGCAGCTTAGGTGTCCGGAACGAGCAGTACTTC.

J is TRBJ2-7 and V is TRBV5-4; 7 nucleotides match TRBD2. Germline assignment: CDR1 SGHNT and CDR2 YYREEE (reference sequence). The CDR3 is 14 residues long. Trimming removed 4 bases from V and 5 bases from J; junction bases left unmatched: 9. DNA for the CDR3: TGTGCCAGCAGCCCCGGGACTATTCCTAACGAGCAGTACTTC. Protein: CASSPGTIPNEQYF.

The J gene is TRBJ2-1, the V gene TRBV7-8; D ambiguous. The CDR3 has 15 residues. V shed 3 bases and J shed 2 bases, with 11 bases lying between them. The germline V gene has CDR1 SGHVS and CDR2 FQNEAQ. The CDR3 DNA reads TGTGCCAGCAGCTTGAAGGGCTATCCCTACAATGAGCAGTTCTTC. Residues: CASSLKGYPYNEQFF.

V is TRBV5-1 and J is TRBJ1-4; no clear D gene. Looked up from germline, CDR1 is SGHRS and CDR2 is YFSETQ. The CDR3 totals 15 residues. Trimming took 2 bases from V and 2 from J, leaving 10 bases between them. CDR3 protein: CASSLRTATNEKLFF. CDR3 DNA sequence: TGCGCCAGCAGCTTACGAACAGCCACTAATGAAAAACTGTTTTTT.

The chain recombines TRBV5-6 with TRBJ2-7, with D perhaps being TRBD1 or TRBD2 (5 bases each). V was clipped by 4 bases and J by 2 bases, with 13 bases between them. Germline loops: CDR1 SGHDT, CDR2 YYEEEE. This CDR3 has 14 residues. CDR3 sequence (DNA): TGTGCCAGCAGCCACCGGGACGGAACCTACGAGCAGTACTTC. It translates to CASSHRDGTYEQYF.

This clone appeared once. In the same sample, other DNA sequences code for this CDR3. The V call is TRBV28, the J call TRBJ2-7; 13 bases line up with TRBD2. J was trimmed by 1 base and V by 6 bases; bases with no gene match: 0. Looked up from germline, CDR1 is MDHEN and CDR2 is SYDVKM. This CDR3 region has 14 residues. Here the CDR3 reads CASRTSGRSYEQYF. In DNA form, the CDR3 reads TGTGCCAGCAGGACTAGCGGGAGGTCCTACGAGCAGTACTTC. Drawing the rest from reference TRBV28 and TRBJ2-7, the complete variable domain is DVKVTQSSRYLVKRTGEKVFLECVQDMDHENMFWYRQDPGLGLRLIYFSYDVKMKEKGDIPEGYSVSREKKERFSLILESASTNQTSMYLCASRTSGRSYEQYFGPGTRLTVT.

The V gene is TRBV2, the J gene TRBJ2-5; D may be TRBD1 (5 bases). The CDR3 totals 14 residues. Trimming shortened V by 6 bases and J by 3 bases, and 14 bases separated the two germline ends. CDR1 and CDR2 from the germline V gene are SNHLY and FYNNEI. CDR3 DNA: TGTGCCAGCAGCCCGGCAGGGTCGGAAGAGACCCAGTACTTC. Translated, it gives CASSPAGSEETQYF.

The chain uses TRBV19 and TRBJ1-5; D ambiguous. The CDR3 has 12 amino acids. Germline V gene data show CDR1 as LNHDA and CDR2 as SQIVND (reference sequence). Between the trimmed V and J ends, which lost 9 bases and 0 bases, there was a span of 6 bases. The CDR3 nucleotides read TGTGCCAGGGAAGTTAGCAATCAGCCCCAGCATTTT. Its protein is CAREVSNQPQHF.

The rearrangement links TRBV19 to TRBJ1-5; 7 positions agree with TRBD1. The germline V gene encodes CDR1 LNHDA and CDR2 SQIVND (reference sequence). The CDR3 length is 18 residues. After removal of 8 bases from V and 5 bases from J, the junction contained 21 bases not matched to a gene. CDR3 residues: CASAYPTGRRGQDQPQHF. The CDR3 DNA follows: TGTGCCAGTGCCTACCCGACAGGGCGGAGGGGACAAGATCAGCCCCAGCATTTT. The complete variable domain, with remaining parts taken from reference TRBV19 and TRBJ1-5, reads DGGITQSPKYLFRKEGQNVTLSCEQNLNHDAMYWYRQDPGQGLRLIYYSQIVNDFQKGDIAEGYSVSREKKESFPLTVTSAQKNPTAFYLCASAYPTGRRGQDQPQHFGDGTRLSIL.

CDR3 in amino acids: CASSLPGTGEGYTF. CDR3 bases: TGCGCCAGCAGCTTGCCGGGGACGGGTGAAGGCTACACCTTC. V usage is TRBV5-1 and J usage is TRBJ1-2, with D possibly matching TRBD1 (5 bases). Trimming took 1 base from V and 8 from J, leaving 15 bases between them. This CDR3 comprises 14 residues. CDR1 and CDR2 (germline): SGHRS, YFSETQ.

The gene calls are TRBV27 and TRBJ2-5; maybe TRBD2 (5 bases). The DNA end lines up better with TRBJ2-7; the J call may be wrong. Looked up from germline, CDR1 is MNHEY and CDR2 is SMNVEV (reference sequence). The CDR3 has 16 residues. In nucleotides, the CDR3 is TGTGCCAGCAGTCATAAGCCGGGGATAGCTGGGTACGAGCAGTACTTC. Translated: CASSHKPGIAGYEQYF.

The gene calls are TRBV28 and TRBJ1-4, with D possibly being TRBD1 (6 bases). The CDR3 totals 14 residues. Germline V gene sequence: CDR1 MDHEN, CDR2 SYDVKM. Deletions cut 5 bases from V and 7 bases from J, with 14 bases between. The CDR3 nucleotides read TGTGCCAGCAGTATCAAACAGGGTGCTGAAAAACTGTTTTTT. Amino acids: CASSIKQGAEKLFF.

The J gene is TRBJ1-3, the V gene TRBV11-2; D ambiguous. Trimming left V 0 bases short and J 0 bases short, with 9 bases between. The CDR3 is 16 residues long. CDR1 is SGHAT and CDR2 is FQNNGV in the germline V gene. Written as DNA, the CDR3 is TGTGCCAGCAGCTTAGATCGGCCTAACTCTGGAAACACCATATATTTT. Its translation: CASSLDRPNSGNTIYF.

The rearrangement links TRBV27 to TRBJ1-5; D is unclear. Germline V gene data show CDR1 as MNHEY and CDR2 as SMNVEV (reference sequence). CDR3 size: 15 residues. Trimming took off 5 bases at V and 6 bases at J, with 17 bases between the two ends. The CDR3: CASSPLQTRRQPQHF. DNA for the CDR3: TGTGCCAGCAGTCCCTTACAGACGAGGCGTCAGCCCCAGCATTTT.

The CDR3 loop is CASSAGQGTDTQYF. The CDR3 bases are TGTGCCAGCAGCGCGGGACAGGGCACAGATACGCAGTATTTT. This sequence joins TRBV5-6 and TRBJ2-3; 8 positions agree with TRBD1. After removal of 4 bases from V and 1 base from J, the junction contained 2 bases not matched to a gene. The CDR3 contains 14 residues. Germline assignment: CDR1 SGHDT and CDR2 YYEEEE. Variable domain in full (rest from reference TRBV5-6 and TRBJ2-3): DAGVTQSPTHLIKTRGQQVTLRCSPKSGHDTVSWYQQALGQGPQFIFQYYEEEERQRGNFPDRFSGHQFPNYSSELNVNALLLGDSALYLCASSAGQGTDTQYFGPGTRLTVL.

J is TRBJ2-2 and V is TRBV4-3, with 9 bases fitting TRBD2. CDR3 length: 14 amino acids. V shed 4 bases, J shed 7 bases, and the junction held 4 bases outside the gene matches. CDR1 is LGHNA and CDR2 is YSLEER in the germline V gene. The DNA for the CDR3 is TGCGCCAGCAGCCTGACTAGCGGAATCGGGGAGCTGTTTTTT. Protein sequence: CASSLTSGIGELFF.